This TCR beta chain was obtained from a study of blood T cell repertoires in COVID-19. Study context: Sites across the United States, Italy and Spain contributed samples from acute and convalescent COVID-19.

Sequenced by immunoSEQ multiplex PCR; TCRdb stores in-frame clones only, minus some. Of approximately 160,000 clones listed, more than 85% were seen once; the top ten hold around 0.53%. The count of this clone is one. The specimen was peripheral blood. The origin of this receptor is a man over 45 with acute or convalescent COVID-19.

Here the CDR3 DNA reads TGTGCCAGCAGCTTAGGCCCGGGGGGGAACACTGAAGCTTTCTTT. It translates to CASSLGPGGNTEAFF. The chain has TRBV7-2 and TRBJ1-1; maybe TRBD1 (5 bases). The CDR3 length is 15 residues. Looked up from germline, CDR1 is SGHTA and CDR2 is FQGNSA. V lost 1 base, J lost 1 base, and 10 bases lay in between.